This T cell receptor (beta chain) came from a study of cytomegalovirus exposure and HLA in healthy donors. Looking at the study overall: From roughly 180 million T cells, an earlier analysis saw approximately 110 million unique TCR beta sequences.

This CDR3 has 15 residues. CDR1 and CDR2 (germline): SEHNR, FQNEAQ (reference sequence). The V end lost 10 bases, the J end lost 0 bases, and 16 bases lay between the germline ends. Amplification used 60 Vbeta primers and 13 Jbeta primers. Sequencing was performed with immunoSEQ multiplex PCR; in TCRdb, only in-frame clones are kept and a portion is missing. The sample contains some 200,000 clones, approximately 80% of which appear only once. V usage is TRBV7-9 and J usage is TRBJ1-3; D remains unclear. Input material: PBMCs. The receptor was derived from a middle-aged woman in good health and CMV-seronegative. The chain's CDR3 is CANFDSRISGNTIYF. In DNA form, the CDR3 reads TGTGCCAACTTCGATAGTCGCATCTCTGGAAACACCATATATTTT.